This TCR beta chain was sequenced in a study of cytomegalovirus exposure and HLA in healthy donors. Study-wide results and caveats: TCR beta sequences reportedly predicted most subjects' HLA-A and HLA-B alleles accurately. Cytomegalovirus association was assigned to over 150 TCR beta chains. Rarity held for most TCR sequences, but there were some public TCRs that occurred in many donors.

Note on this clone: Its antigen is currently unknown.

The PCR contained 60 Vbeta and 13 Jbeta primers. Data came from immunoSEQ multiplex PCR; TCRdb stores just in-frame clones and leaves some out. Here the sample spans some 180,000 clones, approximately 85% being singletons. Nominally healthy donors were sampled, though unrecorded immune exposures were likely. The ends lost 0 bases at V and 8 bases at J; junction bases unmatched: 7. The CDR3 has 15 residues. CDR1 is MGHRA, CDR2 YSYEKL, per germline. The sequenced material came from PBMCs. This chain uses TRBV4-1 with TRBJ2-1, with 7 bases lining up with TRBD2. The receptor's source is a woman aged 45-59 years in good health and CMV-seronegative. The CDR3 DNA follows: TGCGCCAGCAGCCAAGATTGGGGGACTATTTATGAGCAGTTCTTC. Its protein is CASSQDWGTIYEQFF.